This T cell receptor (beta chain) comes out of a study of T-cell reconstitution after alpha-beta-depleted transplantation in children (dated by TCRdb to the mid-2010s). In the study overall: Using TCR repertoire profiling, the study quantitatively followed how T-cell immune reconstitution unfolded in children after TCRalphabeta/CD19-depleted allogeneic hematopoietic cell transplantation.

The meaning of the sample's treatment or condition label: allogeneic hematopoietic cell transplantation with graft depleted of TCRalphabeta T cells and CD19 B cells. The transplant recipients were children given TCRalphabeta/CD19-depleted allogeneic hematopoietic cell grafts. This clonotype was found a few times. Its antigen remains undetermined. Base qualities are missing; no much larger clone stands one base away. The protocol used for the library was PCR. The instrument given in TCRdb is Illumina HiSeq 2500. TCR libraries were prepared with molecular barcoding, using unique molecular identifiers to normalize TCRbeta repertoire quantification. TCRdb ran its own pipeline on the public reads, namely fastp trimming at Q25 and MiXCR clone calling, and kept in-frame beta chains. Rows merge per CDR3 protein into single entries with the most common DNA and genes. The sample includes fewer than 500,000 distinct CDR3 sequences, with 43% observed a single time. The ten largest clones represent about 30% of the sample.

CDR1 SEHNR and CDR2 FQNEAQ are derived from the germline V gene (reference sequence). The CDR3 measures 11 amino acids from cysteine to phenylalanine. The entry retains the CDR3 DNA only, 33 bases that are in frame from base 1. From V the trimming removes 4 bases and from J it removes 10 bases, while the gene matches leave 3 bases of the junction unaccounted for. Beyond this particular receptor, the publication reports: The apparently early recovery of alphabetaT-cell counts about two months after transplant reportedly depended on only several hundred rapidly expanded clones that came from non-depleted graft cells. In some patients, the high TCRbeta diversity seen at day 60 was put down to recipient T cells and intrathymic progenitors that had survived conditioning. The frequencies of hyperexpanded clones fell over the following months, and after one year, T-cell counts and TCRbeta diversity were mostly attributed to newly produced T cells.

This TCR was recovered from a girl aged 2-15 years with aplastic anemia, due to receive a stem cell transplant. The rearranged chain carries TRBV7-9 and TRBJ1-1, with 7 bases matching TRBD1. The source material was PBMCs, sampled before TCRalphabeta/CD19-depleted stem cell transplant. CDR3 reads: CASSWDSLAFF. The sequence in DNA is TGTGCCAGCAGCTGGGACAGCTTAGCTTTCTTT.